What follows are 25 T cell receptor beta chains derived from one specimen sequenced in a study of cytomegalovirus exposure and HLA in healthy donors (dated by TCRdb to about 2017). Receptor libraries were prepared by the immunoSEQ multiplex PCR assay. For the multiplex PCR, a mixture combining 60 forward primers for TCR Vbeta segments and 13 reverse primers for TCR Jbeta segments was used. TCRdb mirrors the immuneACCESS table, restricted to in-frame sequences. Some clones are absent from its copies; in checked studies, under half trace to an unresolved V gene, and the reason for the others is unknown. The sample records 150,000 to 200,000 clones, roughly 77% of which are singletons. Of the sample, about 1.4% falls within the top ten clones. The sample consisted of PBMCs. The receptors here all came from a woman aged 50 to 60 in good health and CMV-seronegative.

This clone showed up just once. The chain combines TRBV7-9 with TRBJ1-1, with D unresolved. The CDR3 loop spans 12 amino acids. With 5 bases removed from V and 0 bases from J, the gap between germline ends came to 4 bases. The V gene's germline CDR1 is SEHNR and CDR2 FQNEAQ (reference sequence). CDR3 residues: CASSPVNTEAFF. The CDR3 region has the DNA TGTGCCAGCAGCCCAGTGAACACTGAAGCTTTCTTT.

The V gene is TRBV5-5, the J gene TRBJ2-3; D gene ambiguous. V gave up 1 base and J gave up 0 bases, with 6 bases separating them. Germline loops: CDR1 SGHKS, CDR2 YYEKEE (reference sequence). The CDR3 contains 14 residues. CDR3 loop: CASSLTSSTDTQYF. DNA of the CDR3: TGTGCCAGCAGCTTGACATCTAGCACAGATACGCAGTATTTT.

The chain combines TRBV7-6 with TRBJ2-6; D may be TRBD2 (6 bases). Germline V gives CDR1 SGHVS, CDR2 FNYEAQ. This CDR3 has 15 amino acids. V shed 5 bases and J shed 0 bases, with 8 bases lying between them. The CDR3, as DNA: TGTGCCAGCAGCCCCGGGGGCTCTGGGGCCAACGTCCTGACTTTC. The encoded protein is CASSPGGSGANVLTF.

This clone was observed a single time. The J gene is TRBJ1-3, the V gene TRBV7-9; D call uncertain. Deletions cut 2 bases from V and 0 bases from J, with 11 bases between. This CDR3 region has 16 residues. Germline lookup yields CDR1 SEHNR and CDR2 FQNEAQ (reference sequence). CDR3 DNA: TGTGCCAGCAGCTTAAGTTGGGAGGTCTCTGGAAACACCATATATTTT. Protein sequence: CASSLSWEVSGNTIYF.

This sequence joins TRBV7-3 and TRBJ1-2, with D possibly TRBD1 on 5 matching bases. Germline values: CDR1 SGHTA, CDR2 FQGTGA. V lost 1 base and J 5 bases, leaving 8 bases between the germline ends. This CDR3 region has 13 residues. The CDR3: CASSLMSGYGYTF. CDR3 coding DNA: TGTGCCAGCAGCTTAATGTCAGGGTATGGCTACACCTTC.

The V and J genes are TRBV5-6 and TRBJ2-5; 13 bases agree with TRBD2. The V gene's germline CDR1 is SGHDT and CDR2 YYEEEE. CDR3 length: 16 amino acids. V trimming: 1 base; J trimming: 3 bases; junction bases outside the gene matches: 3. The CDR3 region has the DNA TGTGCCAGCAGCTTGCCCGGGACTAGCGGGAAAGAGACCCAGTACTTC. Translation: CASSLPGTSGKETQYF.

This clone was detected only once. The CDR3 nucleotides read TGTGCCAGCTCAAAACCGGGACAGGGGACAGATACGCAGTATTTT. Translated: CASSKPGQGTDTQYF. The chain recombines TRBV18 with TRBJ2-3; 10 bases align to TRBD1. CDR1 KGHSH and CDR2 LQKENI come from the germline V gene. J lost 3 bases, V lost 5 bases, and 5 bases had no gene match. This CDR3 has 15 residues.

The chain recombines TRBV18 with TRBJ1-1, with 11 bases fitting TRBD1. The CDR3 sequence is 15 residues long. The V gene's germline CDR1 is KGHSH and CDR2 LQKENI. With V trimmed by 0 bases and J by 4 bases, 1 base remained unmatched. The CDR3 coding sequence is TGTGCCAGCTCACCACCCGGGACAGGGGGCACTGAAGCTTTCTTT. Its translation is CASSPPGTGGTEAFF.

The V gene is TRBV6-6, the J gene TRBJ1-2, with TRBD1 matching 8 bases. The V and J ends lost 2 bases and 4 bases, in that order; junction bases with no gene match: 9. Germline CDR1 and CDR2: MNHNY and SVGAGI (reference sequence). The CDR3 consists of 16 residues. The CDR3, as DNA: TGTGCCAGCAGTTACCGGAGGGGGACAGGCCCCTATGGCTACACCTTC. This encodes CASSYRRGTGPYGYTF.

This chain uses TRBV6-4 with TRBJ2-7, with D maybe TRBD1 (5 bases). The CDR3 contains 15 residues. Trimming took 8 bases from V and 2 from J, leaving 19 bases between them. Germline V gene data show CDR1 as MRHNA and CDR2 as SNTAGT. CDR3 sequence reads: CASFPPTAAPYEQYF. The CDR3 region has the DNA TGTGCCAGCTTTCCCCCGACAGCAGCTCCCTACGAGCAGTACTTC.

The chain uses TRBV6-5 and TRBJ2-5; tentatively, D is TRBD2 (6 bases). The J call may be faulty, since TRBJ2-7 better matches the DNA end. This CDR3 comprises 14 residues. Per germline, CDR1 MNHEY and CDR2 SVGAGI. The CDR3 sequence is CASSYGAGNYEQYF. DNA for the CDR3: TGTGCCAGCAGTTATGGAGCGGGCAACTACGAGCAGTACTTC.

The chain joins TRBV4-1 to TRBJ2-3; TRBD2 matches at 8 bases. J lost 1 base, V lost 3 bases, and 9 bases had no gene match. Germline V gene sequence: CDR1 MGHRA, CDR2 YSYEKL. The CDR3 consists of 17 residues. The CDR3 DNA follows: TGCGCCAGCAGCCAGAAGGCTTGGCGGGAGGGCACAGATACGCAGTATTTT. Its translation is CASSQKAWREGTDTQYF.

This clone was seen a handful of times. The chain couples TRBV9 to TRBJ1-1; weak D call: TRBD1 (6 bases). Germline values: CDR1 SGDLS, CDR2 YYNGEE. The CDR3 contains 15 residues. Trimming removed 2 bases at V and 0 bases at J, with 11 bases between. The CDR3 spells CASSVGGALNTEAFF. The CDR3 DNA sequence: TGTGCCAGCAGCGTGGGGGGGGCCTTGAACACTGAAGCTTTCTTT. The full variable domain, in which reference TRBV9 and TRBJ1-1 provide the parts outside the CDR3, is DSGVTQTPKHLITATGQRVTLRCSPRSGDLSVYWYQQSLDQGLQFLIQYYNGEERAKGNILERFSAQQFPDLHSELNLSSLELGDSALYFCASSVGGALNTEAFFGQGTRLTVV.

The chain joins TRBV7-6 to TRBJ1-6; D remains unclear. Looked up from germline, CDR1 is SGHVS and CDR2 is FNYEAQ. Trimming pared 5 bases from V and 14 bases from J, leaving 22 bases between. The length of the CDR3 is 15 residues. The CDR3 nucleotides read TGTGCCAGCAGCCCGAATAGAGAGAGCCTATTTGCCCTCCACTTT. It encodes CASSPNRESLFALHF.

The chain carries TRBV5-4 and TRBJ1-4; weak D call: TRBD1 (5 bases). The CDR3 is 14 amino acids. V lost 4 bases to trimming and J lost 0 bases, with 7 bases between them. Germline-derived CDR1 and CDR2 are SGHNT and YYREEE (reference sequence). The CDR3 here is CASSQTATNEKLFF. For the CDR3, the DNA is TGTGCCAGCAGCCAGACAGCAACTAATGAAAAACTGTTTTTT.

The chain carries TRBV7-9 and TRBJ2-5, with 9 bases lining up with TRBD1. The J call is in doubt because the DNA end fits TRBJ2-7 better. Germline CDR1 is SEHNR and CDR2 is FQNEAQ (reference sequence). The CDR3 has 16 amino acids. CDR3 coding DNA: TGTGCCAGCAGCACCTCCTCCGGGACAGGGAACAACGAGCAGTACTTC. Protein sequence: CASSTSSGTGNNEQYF.

This clone came up once. The chain joins TRBV9 to TRBJ2-1, with 8 bases aligning to TRBD2. The V gene end was trimmed by 0 bases and the J gene end by 7 bases; junction bases not matched to a gene: 12. The germline V gene has CDR1 SGDLS and CDR2 YYNGEE. The CDR3 covers 17 residues. The CDR3 spells CASSVDRRIAGRNEQFF. The DNA for the CDR3 is TGTGCCAGCAGCGTAGATAGAAGGATAGCGGGACGGAATGAGCAGTTCTTC. Combining the CDR3 with reference TRBV9 and TRBJ2-1 gives the whole variable domain DSGVTQTPKHLITATGQRVTLRCSPRSGDLSVYWYQQSLDQGLQFLIQYYNGEERAKGNILERFSAQQFPDLHSELNLSSLELGDSALYFCASSVDRRIAGRNEQFFGPGTRLTVL.

The chain carries TRBV7-2 and TRBJ1-1, with TRBD1 matching 10 bases. The CDR3 is 17 amino acids. Germline V gives CDR1 SGHTA, CDR2 FQGNSA. J was trimmed by 7 bases and V by 6 bases; bases with no gene match: 17. The CDR3: CASRERQGASISIEAFF. CDR3 coding DNA: TGTGCCAGCAGGGAAAGACAGGGGGCGTCGATCTCCATTGAAGCTTTCTTT.

The CDR3 DNA sequence: TGTGCCAGCAGCCGAACCACAGGACAGCGCACAGATACGCAGTATTTT. Protein product: CASSRTTGQRTDTQYF. V gene TRBV16 combines with J gene TRBJ2-3; perhaps TRBD1 as D (6 bases). CDR1 is KGHSY, CDR2 FQNENV, per germline. Trimming stripped 4 bases from V and 1 base from J, with 15 bases between. This CDR3 comprises 16 residues.

V gene TRBV7-3 combines with J gene TRBJ2-3; TRBD2 agrees at 9 bases. The CDR3 length is 14 residues. Looked up from germline, CDR1 is SGHTA and CDR2 is FQGTGA. J gave up 8 bases and V 8 bases, and 11 bases lay outside the gene matches. In DNA, the CDR3 is TGTGCCAGCGGGATGGCGGGAGGGCCAAGTACGCAGTATTTT. Amino acid sequence: CASGMAGGPSTQYF.

The chain couples TRBV5-5 to TRBJ1-1; tentative D call: TRBD1 (5 bases). Per the germline V gene, CDR1 is SGHKS and CDR2 is YYEKEE (reference sequence). The CDR3 consists of 15 residues. The V end was cut by 1 base, the J end by 0 bases, with 10 bases between. The CDR3 region is CASSLYSGVNTEAFF. CDR3 DNA sequence: TGTGCCAGCAGCTTGTATTCGGGGGTGAACACTGAAGCTTTCTTT.

This chain links TRBV7-9 with TRBJ1-1; possibly TRBD1 for D (5 bases). Germline CDR1 is SEHNR and CDR2 is FQNEAQ (reference sequence). CDR3 length: 15 amino acids. V lost 5 bases and J 0 bases, leaving 13 bases between the germline ends. The CDR3 bases are TGTGCCAGCAGCCCGACGGGACTCTTGAACACTGAAGCTTTCTTT. It encodes CASSPTGLLNTEAFF. The variable domain in full, with the rest retrieved from reference TRBV7-9 and TRBJ1-1, is DTGVSQNPRHKITKRGQNVTFRCDPISEHNRLYWYRQTLGQGPEFLTYFQNEAQLEKSRLLSDRFSAERPKGSFSTLEIQRTEQGDSAMYLCASSPTGLLNTEAFFGQGTRLTVV.

The V gene is TRBV28, the J gene TRBJ2-7; 11 bases line up with TRBD2. The CDR3 spans 17 residues. V was clipped by 2 bases and J by 2 bases; unmatched bases: 8. Germline V gene data show CDR1 as MDHEN and CDR2 as SYDVKM. This CDR3 reads CASSLLGLAGEAYEQYF. In nucleotides, the CDR3 is TGTGCCAGCAGTTTACTAGGACTAGCGGGTGAGGCCTACGAGCAGTACTTC.

This rearrangement joins TRBV28 to TRBJ2-1, with D possibly TRBD1 on 6 matching bases. Per germline, CDR1 MDHEN and CDR2 SYDVKM. V was pared by 3 bases and J by 5 bases, with 11 bases between. This CDR3 is 14 amino acids long. CDR3 residues: CASSLANRDNEQFF. The CDR3, as DNA: TGTGCCAGCAGTTTGGCCAACAGGGACAATGAGCAGTTCTTC.

CDR3 nucleotides: TGCGCCAGCAGCTTGGGTAGCGGGAGAGCCACCGGGGAGCTGTTTTTT. Amino acid sequence: CASSLGSGRATGELFF. The chain employs TRBV5-1 and TRBJ2-2; 9 nucleotides align to TRBD2. This CDR3 spans 16 amino acids. From germline, CDR1 is SGHRS and CDR2 YFSETQ. The V and J ends lost 0 bases and 4 bases, in that order; junction bases with no gene match: 4.